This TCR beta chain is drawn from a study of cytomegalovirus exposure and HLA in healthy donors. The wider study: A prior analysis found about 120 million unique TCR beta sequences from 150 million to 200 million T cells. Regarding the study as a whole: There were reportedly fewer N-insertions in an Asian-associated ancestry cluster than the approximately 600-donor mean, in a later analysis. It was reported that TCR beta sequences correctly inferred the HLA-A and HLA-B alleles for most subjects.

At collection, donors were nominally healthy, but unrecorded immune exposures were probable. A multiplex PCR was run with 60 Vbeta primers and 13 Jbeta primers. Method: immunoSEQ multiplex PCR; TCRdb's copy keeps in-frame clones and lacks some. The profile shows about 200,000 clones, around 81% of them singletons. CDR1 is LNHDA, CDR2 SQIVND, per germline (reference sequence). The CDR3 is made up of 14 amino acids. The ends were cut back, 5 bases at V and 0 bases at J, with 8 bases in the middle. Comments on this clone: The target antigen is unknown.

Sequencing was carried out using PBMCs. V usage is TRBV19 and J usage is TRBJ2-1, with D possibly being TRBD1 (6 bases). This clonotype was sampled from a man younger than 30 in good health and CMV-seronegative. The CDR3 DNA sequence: TGTGCCAGTAGTGGGGACAACTCCTACAATGAGCAGTTCTTC. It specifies CASSGDNSYNEQFF.